Sequencing of this TCR beta chain was carried out in a study of T cells after yellow fever vaccination (dated by TCRdb to the late 2010s). For the wider study: The SMART-Seq v4 Ultra Low Input RNA kit was used to prepare libraries from fractions with low cell numbers. To follow T-cell clones before and after primary and booster YFV17D yellow fever vaccination, bulk TCR alpha and beta repertoires were sequenced over time. The cohort comprised two healthy male donors, one aged 18 to 30 and one aged 30 to 40 years. Blood was collected at multiple timepoints before and after primary and secondary immunization, and bulk PBMC replicates and cell subsets were isolated. Here is what the overall study found, with its caveats: Most clones expanded after primary vaccination were re-detected after the booster (almost 98% of CD4 and 88% of CD8), suggesting broad memory maintenance. A small share of clonotypes occurred in both CD4 and CD8 compartments, likely arising from convergent recombination. Computational filtering was needed because FACS-sorted repertoires could contain abundant contaminating clonotypes from the bulk population. Because the study included only a couple of donors, the extent to which the findings can be generalized is limited. The secondary T-cell response was found to be weaker but faster than the primary response, with a peak reached on day 5 rather than on day 15.

The treatment or condition label corresponds to: live attenuated yellow fever vaccine strain. At every blood-draw timepoint, two biological replicates of bulk PBMCs were collected. PBMCs were isolated from peripheral blood using a standard Ficoll-Paque protocol. RNA was extracted with TriZol from bulk PBMCs, CD4 and CD8 fractions, and dextramer-positive and dextramer-negative fractions. This clonotype was recorded a few times. Its antigen is unknown. Per-nucleotide qualities are absent, and no much larger clonotype sits a single base away. The germline V gene gives CDR1 as MDHEN and CDR2 as SYDVKM. Including cysteine and phenylalanine, the CDR3 has 14 amino acids. The read is trimmed to its CDR3 DNA, 42 bases read in frame from base 1. V lost 8 bases and J lost 12 bases; the stretch between them is 23 bases long. TCR cDNA was made using 5'RACE template switching, a step that added a universal primer site and unique molecular identifiers. cDNA synthesis was primed from both the TCR alpha and TCR beta constant segments. Library amplification involved two PCR steps, and the second step added sample barcodes and sequencing adapters. Sequencing of libraries was done on Illumina HiSeq 2500 (2x100 bp) or NovaSeq (2x150 bp). For the original study's pipeline: Demultiplexing of reads and collapsing into UMI consensus sequences were performed with MIGEC, and V(D)J alignment was carried out with MiXCR. Vaccine-responding clonotypes were identified with edgeR using replicate PBMC samples, with FDR below 0.01 and a log2 fold change above 5 up to day 15 being required. Each bulk clonotype was labeled CD4 or CD8 based on which sequenced repertoire, CD4 or CD8, contained the clonotype at higher abundance. Clones were called with MiXCR by TCRdb after fastp trimmed the public reads at Q25, and only in-frame beta chains were retained. Merged by CDR3 protein, the rows form single entries marked with the most common genes and DNA. What appears here as the V and J calls and clone size reflects TCRdb's work, not the paper's. The sample contains hundreds of thousands of distinct CDR3 sequences, about 13% of them found a single time. The ten largest clones add up to more than 13% of the sample.

The sequences come from PBMCs, collected on the day of the yellow fever booster vaccination. This receptor was taken from a man aged 30-40 years who received the YFV17D yellow fever vaccine. The chain links TRBV28 with TRBJ2-1, with the D call perhaps TRBD1 or TRBD2, each one matching 5 bases. The CDR3: CASSPVGARIGQFF. The sequenced DNA: TGTGCCAGCTCTCCCGTCGGGGCCCGAATTGGGCAGTTCTTC.